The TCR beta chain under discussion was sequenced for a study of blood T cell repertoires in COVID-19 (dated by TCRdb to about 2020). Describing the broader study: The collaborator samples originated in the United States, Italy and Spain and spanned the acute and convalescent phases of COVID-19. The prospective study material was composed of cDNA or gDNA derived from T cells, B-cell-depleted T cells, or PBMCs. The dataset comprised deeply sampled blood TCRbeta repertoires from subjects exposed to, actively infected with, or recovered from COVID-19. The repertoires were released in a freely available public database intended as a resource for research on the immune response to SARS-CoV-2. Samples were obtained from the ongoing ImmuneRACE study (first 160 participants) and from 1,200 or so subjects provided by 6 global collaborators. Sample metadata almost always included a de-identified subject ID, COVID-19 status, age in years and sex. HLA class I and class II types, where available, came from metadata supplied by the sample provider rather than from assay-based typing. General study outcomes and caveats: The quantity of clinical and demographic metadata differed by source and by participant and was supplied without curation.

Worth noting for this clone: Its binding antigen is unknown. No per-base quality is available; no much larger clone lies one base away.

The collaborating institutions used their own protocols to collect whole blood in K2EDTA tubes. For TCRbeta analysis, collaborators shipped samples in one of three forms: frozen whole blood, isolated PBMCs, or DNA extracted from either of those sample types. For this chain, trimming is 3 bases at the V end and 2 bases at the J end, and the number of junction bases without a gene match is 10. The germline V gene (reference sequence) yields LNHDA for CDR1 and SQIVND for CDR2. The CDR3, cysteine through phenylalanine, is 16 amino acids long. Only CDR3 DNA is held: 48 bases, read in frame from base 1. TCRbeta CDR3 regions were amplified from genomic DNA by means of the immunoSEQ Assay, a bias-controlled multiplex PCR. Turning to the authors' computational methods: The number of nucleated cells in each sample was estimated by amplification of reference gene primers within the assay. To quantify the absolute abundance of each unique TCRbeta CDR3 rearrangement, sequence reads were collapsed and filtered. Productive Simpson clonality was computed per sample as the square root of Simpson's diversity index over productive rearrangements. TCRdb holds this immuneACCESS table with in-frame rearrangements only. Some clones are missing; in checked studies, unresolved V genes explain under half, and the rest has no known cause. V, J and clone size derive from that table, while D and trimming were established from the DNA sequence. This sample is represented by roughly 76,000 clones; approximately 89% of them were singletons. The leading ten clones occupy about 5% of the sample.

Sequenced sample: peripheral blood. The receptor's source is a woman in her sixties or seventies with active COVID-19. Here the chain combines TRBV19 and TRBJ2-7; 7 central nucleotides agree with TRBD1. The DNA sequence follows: TGTGCCAGTAGTATTTCTCCACTCGACAGGGCCTACGAGCAGTACTTC. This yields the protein CASSISPLDRAYEQYF.